This T cell receptor beta chain derives from a study of beta chain features in type 1 diabetes. Study-level findings and limits: Shorter templates might be favored by PCR, equally in patients and controls. TCRB CDR3s from Type 1 diabetes patients were moderately but significantly shorter in all four CD4+ subsets.

This clone has a handful of counts. Antigen specificity is unknown. This specimen includes other DNA sequences encoding the same CDR3. The whole isolated RNA underwent reverse transcription, so sequencing captured expressed TCRB transcripts. Clones were read by immunoSEQ multiplex PCR, and TCRdb kept only the in-frame ones, dropping some. The sample shows roughly 300,000 clones, around 7.6% of them seen only once. CDR1 and CDR2 (germline): SGHAT, FQNNGV. V was trimmed by 3 bases and J by 2 bases, leaving 7 bases between them. The CDR3 runs to 13 residues. The sample comprised central memory CD4+ T cells from blood. This rearrangement joins TRBV11-2 to TRBJ1-2, with D possibly being TRBD1 (5 bases). The receptor comes from a woman aged 18 to 35 in good health. The CDR3 DNA reads TGTGCCAGCAGCTTCGACAGAAACTATGGCTACACCTTC. Its translation is CASSFDRNYGYTF.